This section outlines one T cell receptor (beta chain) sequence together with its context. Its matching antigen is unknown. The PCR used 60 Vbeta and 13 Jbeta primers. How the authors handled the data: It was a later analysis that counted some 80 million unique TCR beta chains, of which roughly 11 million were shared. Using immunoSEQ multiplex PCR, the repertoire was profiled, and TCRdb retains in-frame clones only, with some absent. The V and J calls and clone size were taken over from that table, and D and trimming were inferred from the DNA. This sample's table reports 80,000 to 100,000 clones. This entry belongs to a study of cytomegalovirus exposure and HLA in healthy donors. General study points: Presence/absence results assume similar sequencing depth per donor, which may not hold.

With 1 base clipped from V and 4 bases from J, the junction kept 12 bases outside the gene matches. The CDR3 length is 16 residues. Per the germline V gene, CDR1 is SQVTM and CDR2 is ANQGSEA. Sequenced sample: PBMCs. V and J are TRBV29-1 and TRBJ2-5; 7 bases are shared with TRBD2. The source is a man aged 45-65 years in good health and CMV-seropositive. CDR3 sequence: CSVEVTYAGVGETQYF. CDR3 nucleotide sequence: TGCAGCGTTGAAGTGACCTACGCGGGAGTCGGAGAGACCCAGTACTTC.